The T cell receptor beta chain described here comes from a study of T cell repertoires in cytomegalovirus infection. Study overall: Based on public TCR beta signatures, there were indications of CMV infection and of a matching HLA type.

This clonotype was counted a few times. Its antigen is as yet unknown. TCRdb itself ran the reads through MiXCR, one entry per CDR3 protein. This table has around 450,000 distinct CDR3 sequences, 31% appearing once. The germline V gene has CDR1 MNHEY and CDR2 SMNVEV (reference sequence). V gave up 6 bases and J gave up 0 bases; unmatched junction bases: 14. The CDR3 runs to 18 residues. General study points: The ex vivo response was dominated by HLA-C-restricted CMV-specific TCR beta clonotypes.

The chain is built from TRBV27 and TRBJ1-5; TRBD1 aligns across 7 bases. Material for sequencing was PBMCs. This clonotype originated in a human donor in good health (CMV status not recorded). Some clones in this sample may be carry-over from other donors' samples. CDR3 in amino acids: CASSLRGGWGVSNQPQHF. The CDR3 DNA follows: TGTGCCAGCAGCCTTAGAGGGGGCTGGGGAGTTAGCAATCAGCCCCAGCATTTT.